Following are 21 T cell receptor beta chains from one sample sequenced in a study of T-cell memory formation after mild COVID-19 (dated by TCRdb to 2020 to 2023). The method was 5' RACE. The instrument was an Illumina NovaSeq 6000. The public reads were reprocessed in TCRdb via fastp at Q25 and MiXCR, keeping in-frame beta chains. Entries are consolidated by CDR3 protein sequence, retaining the most common genes and DNA. The sample data list about half a million distinct CDR3 sequences, and 15% to 20% of these were observed just once. Of the sample, 12% is held by the ten largest clones. Specimen: PBMCs or a T cell subset sorted from them (not recorded which). These receptors all stem from an adult woman who had mild COVID-19 (a few samples of this study predate the infection). The sample titles of this study are shuffled in the database, so cell type and time point are left out; the donor was told from shared clones.

This clonotype was counted many times. The chain recombines TRBV3-1 with TRBJ2-1, with D possibly being TRBD1 (6 bases). V lost 2 bases and J lost 5, with 13 bases in between. The CDR3 spans 15 residues. From germline, CDR1 is LGHDT and CDR2 YNNKEL (reference sequence). For the CDR3, the DNA is TGTGCCAGCAGCCAACAGGGGTTTAGGAACAATGAGCAGTTCTTC. It is translated as CASSQQGFRNNEQFF.

This clonotype was found a few times. The gene calls are TRBV2 and TRBJ2-7; no clear D gene. V was clipped by 11 bases and J by 0 bases, with 17 bases between them. The CDR3 covers 14 residues. CDR1 is SNHLY, CDR2 FYNNEI, per germline. The CDR3 sequence is CASTLKQSSYEQYF. CDR3 bases: TGTGCCTCAACTCTGAAACAGAGCTCCTACGAGCAGTACTTC.

V usage is TRBV14 and J usage is TRBJ1-2; D unresolved. The V gene's germline CDR1 is SGHDN and CDR2 FVKESK. The CDR3 is 14 residues long. V was clipped by 0 bases and J by 4 bases, with 9 bases between them. The CDR3 DNA reads as TGTGCCAGCAGCCAAGATAGGACGTTCTATGGCTACACCTTC. This gives the protein CASSQDRTFYGYTF.

The chain links TRBV5-1 to TRBJ1-2; 10 nucleotides line up with TRBD1. Trimming cost V 5 bases and J 5 bases; bases outside gene matches: 9. Per germline, CDR1 SGHRS and CDR2 YFSETQ. This CDR3 has 15 amino acids. Written as DNA, the CDR3 is TGCGCCAGCAGTTCGACAGGGGGCCTTATGTATGGCTACACCTTC. Translating it yields CASSSTGGLMYGYTF.

This clonotype has more than one count but fewer than ten. The V and J genes are TRBV5-4 and TRBJ2-5; TRBD1 agrees at 8 bases. The V segment lost 2 bases and the J segment 4 bases; nucleotides outside the gene matches: 7. Germline loops: CDR1 SGHNT, CDR2 YYREEE (reference sequence). The CDR3 has 15 residues. The CDR3 sequence: CASSFADRVVETQYF. The CDR3 DNA is TGTGCCAGCAGCTTCGCGGACAGGGTTGTAGAGACCCAGTACTTC.

A few counts support this clonotype. The chain links TRBV5-1 to TRBJ2-5; TRBD1 matches at 8 bases. V was clipped by 0 bases and J by 5 bases; unmatched bases: 6. The CDR3 sequence is 15 residues long. Germline V gene sequence: CDR1 SGHRS, CDR2 YFSETQ. The CDR3 loop reads CASSLATQGAETQYF. In DNA, the CDR3 is TGCGCCAGCAGCTTGGCCACGCAGGGGGCCGAGACCCAGTACTTC. The full variable domain, with the rest looked up from reference TRBV5-1 and TRBJ2-5, is KAGVTQTPRYLIKTRGQQVTLSCSPISGHRSVSWYQQTPGQGLQFLFEYFSETQRNKGNFPGRFSGRQFSNSRSEMNVSTLELGDSALYLCASSLATQGAETQYFGPGTRLLVL.

In this sample, this clonotype turned up a few times. V is TRBV3-1 and J is TRBJ2-1; D possibly matches TRBD1 or TRBD2 (5 bases each). Per the germline V gene, CDR1 is LGHDT and CDR2 is YNNKEL (reference sequence). The CDR3 consists of 16 residues. V dropped 1 base and J dropped 4 bases, with 14 bases sitting between them. The CDR3 loop is CASSQVGPGTYNEQFF. CDR3 nucleotides: TGTGCCAGCAGCCAAGTTGGTCCGGGGACGTACAATGAGCAGTTCTTC.

This clonotype was observed many times. The chain employs TRBV27 and TRBJ2-1; 7 bases map to TRBD2. CDR3 length: 15 amino acids. Unmatched junction bases numbered 7, after V lost 5 bases and J lost 3 bases. Germline V gene lookup returns CDR1 MNHEY and CDR2 SMNVEV (reference sequence). CDR3: CASSLSAGNYNEQFF. For the CDR3, the DNA is TGTGCCAGCAGTCTCTCAGCGGGGAACTACAATGAGCAGTTCTTC.

The V and J genes are TRBV4-1 and TRBJ2-7; D unclear. Germline V gene lookup returns CDR1 MGHRA and CDR2 YSYEKL. V lost 4 bases, J lost 0 bases, and 10 bases lay in between. The CDR3 totals 14 residues. The CDR3 DNA sequence: TGCGCCAGCAGCCCGGCCCCGAGCTCCTACGAGCAGTACTTC. Translated, it gives CASSPAPSSYEQYF.

This clonotype was seen more than once but under ten times. In nucleotides, the CDR3 is TGTGCCAGCAGCTTGTCTGGGTTCGGTGAGCAGTTCTTC. As protein: CASSLSGFGEQFF. The chain combines TRBV5-4 with TRBJ2-1; D uncertain. Trimming shortened V by 1 base and J by 9 bases, and 11 bases separated the two germline ends. Germline V gene lookup returns CDR1 SGHNT and CDR2 YYREEE (reference sequence). The CDR3 consists of 13 residues. The variable domain in full, completed from reference TRBV5-4 and TRBJ2-1, reads ETGVTQSPTHLIKTRGQQVTLRCSSQSGHNTVSWYQQALGQGPQFIFQYYREEENGRGNFPPRFSGLQFPNYSSELNVNALELDDSALYLCASSLSGFGEQFFGPGTRLTVL.

Only a few counts were recorded for this clonotype. The genes are TRBV4-1 and TRBJ2-7; 14 nucleotides match TRBD2. There are 17 residues in the CDR3. With 3 bases clipped from V and 4 bases from J, the junction kept 8 bases outside the gene matches. The germline gives CDR1 MGHRA, CDR2 YSYEKL. The DNA for the CDR3 is TGCGCCAGCAGCCAGGAGACTAGCGGGAGGGCCGGATACGAGCAGTACTTC. Protein sequence: CASSQETSGRAGYEQYF.

In its sample, this clonotype was seen a few times. The chain links TRBV7-9 to TRBJ2-1; 11 bases fit TRBD2. The germline V gene has CDR1 SEHNR and CDR2 FQNEAQ (reference sequence). V lost 8 bases, J lost 6 bases, and 6 bases stayed unmatched. The CDR3 extends over 14 amino acids. This CDR3 reads CASLTSGVGNEQFF. The CDR3 DNA reads TGTGCCAGCTTGACTAGCGGGGTTGGCAATGAGCAGTTCTTC.

The chain employs TRBV6-5 and TRBJ2-5; TRBD2 might be the D (6 bases). From germline, CDR1 is MNHEY and CDR2 SVGAGI. V was trimmed by 5 bases and J by 3 bases, leaving 13 bases between them. The CDR3 has 14 amino acids. The CDR3 nucleotides are TGTGCCAGCAGTCGTGGTTGGGGGGAAGAGACCCAGTACTTC. It is translated as CASSRGWGEETQYF.

This clonotype came up a few times. V usage is TRBV20-1 and J usage is TRBJ2-3, with D uncertain. The germline V gene encodes CDR1 DFQATT and CDR2 SNEGSKA (reference sequence). The CDR3 has 14 residues. V was pared by 3 bases and J by 6 bases, with 16 bases between. CDR3 residues: CSARLTPMWDTQYF. The DNA of the CDR3 is TGCAGTGCTAGGCTGACTCCCATGTGGGATACGCAGTATTTT.

V is TRBV24-1 and J is TRBJ2-1; D is unclear. Germline CDR1 reads KGHDR; CDR2 reads SFDVKD. The ends were cut back, 5 bases at V and 8 bases at J, with 9 bases in the middle. This CDR3 contains 12 residues. In DNA form, the CDR3 reads TGTGCCACCAGTGTTCATGGGGATGAGCAGTTCTTC. Encoded protein: CATSVHGDEQFF.

The chain joins TRBV4-3 to TRBJ2-3; 7 positions match TRBD1. The V gene end was trimmed by 1 base and the J gene end by 4 bases; junction bases not matched to a gene: 5. There are 15 residues in the CDR3. CDR1 LGHNA and CDR2 YSLEER come from the germline V gene. The CDR3 reads CASSQVDRAPDTQYF. The CDR3 DNA sequence: TGCGCCAGCAGCCAAGTCGACAGGGCCCCAGATACGCAGTATTTT.

Only a few counts were recorded for this clonotype. The V call is TRBV29-1, the J call TRBJ1-1; 8 bases are a match to TRBD1. After removal of 3 bases from V and 0 bases from J, the junction contained 3 bases not matched to a gene. The CDR3 is 14 residues long. Germline CDR1 SQVTM, CDR2 ANQGSEA. This CDR3 reads CSVDPTGVNTEAFF. DNA of the CDR3: TGCAGCGTTGACCCGACAGGGGTGAACACTGAAGCTTTCTTT.

This clonotype has just a few counts. The V gene is TRBV5-1, the J gene TRBJ2-3; tentatively, D is TRBD1 (6 bases). Trimming removed 0 bases from V and 2 bases from J, with 25 bases in between. Germline V gene data show CDR1 as SGHRS and CDR2 as YFSETQ. This CDR3 has 20 residues. The CDR3 region has the DNA TGCGCCAGCAGCTTGGGCGTCTCCCTGCCGGCAGGGGCGATCACAGATACGCAGTATTTT. Translating it yields CASSLGVSLPAGAITDTQYF.

In its sample, this clonotype was seen a few times. The V gene is TRBV6-1, the J gene TRBJ2-4, with 7 bases matching TRBD1. The trim removed 8 bases at V and 0 bases at J, leaving 19 bases unmatched. This CDR3 spans 19 amino acids. The germline gives CDR1 MNHNS, CDR2 SASEGT. The CDR3 sequence is CASSITGVGELLAKNIQYF. DNA for the CDR3: TGTGCCAGCTCGATCACAGGGGTGGGAGAACTCCTAGCCAAAAACATTCAGTACTTC.

This clonotype was found a few times. The V gene is TRBV4-2, the J gene TRBJ2-1, with 8 bases identical to TRBD2. The CDR3 is made up of 16 amino acids. In germline, CDR1 is LGHNA, CDR2 YNFKEQ. J was trimmed by 2 bases and V by 0 bases; bases with no gene match: 3. The CDR3 DNA follows: TGTGCCAGCAGCCAAGAGCCTAGCGGGCCCTACAATGAGCAGTTCTTC. It specifies CASSQEPSGPYNEQFF.

This clonotype was counted a single time. The final CDR3 position lacks the conserved phenylalanine or tryptophan, pointing to a likely read error. The chain employs TRBV12-3 or TRBV12-4 and TRBJ2-3; tentatively, D is TRBD2 (7 bases). The CDR3 is made up of 17 amino acids. Trimming stripped 3 bases from V and 1 base from J, with 17 bases between. CDR3 residues: CASSFKAGARGTDTQYS. Here the CDR3 DNA reads TGTGCCAGCAGTTTTAAGGCGGGGGCGAGGGGCACAGATACGCAGTATTCT.